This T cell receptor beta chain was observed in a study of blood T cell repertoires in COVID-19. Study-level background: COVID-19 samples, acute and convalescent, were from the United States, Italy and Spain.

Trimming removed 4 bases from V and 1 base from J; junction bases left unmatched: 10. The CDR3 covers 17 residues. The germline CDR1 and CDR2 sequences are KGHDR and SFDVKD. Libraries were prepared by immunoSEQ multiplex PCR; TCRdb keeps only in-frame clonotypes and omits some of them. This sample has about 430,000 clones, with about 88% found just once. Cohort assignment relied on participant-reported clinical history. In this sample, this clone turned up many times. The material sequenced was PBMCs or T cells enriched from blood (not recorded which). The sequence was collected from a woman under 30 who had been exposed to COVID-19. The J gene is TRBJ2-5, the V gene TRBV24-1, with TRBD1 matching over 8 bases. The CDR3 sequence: CATSDPGTGLSQETQYF. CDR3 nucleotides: TGTGCCACCAGTGACCCTGGGACAGGACTATCCCAAGAGACCCAGTACTTC.